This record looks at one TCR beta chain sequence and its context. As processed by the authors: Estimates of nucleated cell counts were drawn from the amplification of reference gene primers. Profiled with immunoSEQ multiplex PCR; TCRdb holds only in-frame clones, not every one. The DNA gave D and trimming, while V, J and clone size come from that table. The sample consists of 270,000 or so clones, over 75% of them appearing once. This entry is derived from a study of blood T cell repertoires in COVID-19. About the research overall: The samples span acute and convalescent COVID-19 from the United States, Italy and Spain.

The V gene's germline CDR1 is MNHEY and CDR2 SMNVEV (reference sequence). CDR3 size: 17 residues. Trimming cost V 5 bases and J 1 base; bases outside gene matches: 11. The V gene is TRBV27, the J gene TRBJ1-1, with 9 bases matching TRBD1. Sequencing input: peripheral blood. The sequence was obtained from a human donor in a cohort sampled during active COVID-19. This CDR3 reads CASSPQGTGPGNTEAFF. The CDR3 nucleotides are TGTGCCAGCAGTCCCCAAGGGACAGGGCCGGGGAACACTGAAGCTTTCTTT.